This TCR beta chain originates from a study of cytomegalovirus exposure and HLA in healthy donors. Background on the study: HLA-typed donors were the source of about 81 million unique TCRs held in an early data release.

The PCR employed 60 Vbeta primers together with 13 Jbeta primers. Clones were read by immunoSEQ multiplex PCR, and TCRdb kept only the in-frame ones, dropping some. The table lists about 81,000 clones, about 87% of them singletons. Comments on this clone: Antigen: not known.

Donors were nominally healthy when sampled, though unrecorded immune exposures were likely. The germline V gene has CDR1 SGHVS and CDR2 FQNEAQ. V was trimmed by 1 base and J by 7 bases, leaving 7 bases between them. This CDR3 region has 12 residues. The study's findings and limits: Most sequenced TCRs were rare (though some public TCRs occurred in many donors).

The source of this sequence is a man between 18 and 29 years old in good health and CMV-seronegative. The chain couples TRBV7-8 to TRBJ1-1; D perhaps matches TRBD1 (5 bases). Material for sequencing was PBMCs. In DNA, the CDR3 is TGTGCCAGCAGCTTAGGTACAGGTGAAGCTTTCTTT. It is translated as CASSLGTGEAFF.